This passage covers 15 T cell receptor beta chains from one sample sequenced in a study of blood T cells in healthy people across ages. A sample-barcoded 5' primer and a J-beta primer mix were used in a second PCR of about 6 to 12 cycles. One entry per CDR3 protein results from TCRdb running MiXCR on the 5' RACE reads. The sample lists over 500,000 distinct CDR3 sequences, 45% to 60% occurring once. Sequencing input: blood. These receptors were collected from a woman older than 75 in good health.

Only a few counts were recorded for this clonotype. The chain employs TRBV6-6 and TRBJ1-2, with 9 bases that match TRBD1. This CDR3 region has 13 residues. CDR1 is MNHNY and CDR2 is SVGAGI in the germline V gene (reference sequence). Trimming removed 6 bases from V and 7 bases from J; junction bases left unmatched: 6. CDR3 DNA sequence: TGTGCCAGCAGCCCTGGGACAGGGTCTGGCTACACCTTC. This sequence encodes CASSPGTGSGYTF.

The chain joins TRBV28 to TRBJ2-1, with 10 nucleotides matching TRBD1. The CDR3 contains 12 residues. Germline assignment: CDR1 MDHEN and CDR2 SYDVKM. V lost 4 bases and J lost 10; bases outside the gene matches: 1. CDR3 nucleotides: TGTGCCAGCAGTTCGGGACAGGGGGAGCAGTTCTTC. This encodes CASSSGQGEQFF.

The genes are TRBV4-3 and TRBJ2-2; 8 nucleotides line up with TRBD1. The germline V gene encodes CDR1 LGHNA and CDR2 YSLEER. After removal of 0 bases from V and 5 bases from J, the junction contained 5 bases not matched to a gene. The CDR3 sequence is 16 residues long. DNA of the CDR3: TGCGCCAGCAGCCAAGAAGACAGGGGAGTAACCGGGGAGCTGTTTTTT. It yields the protein CASSQEDRGVTGELFF.

The table lists this clonotype with a count of one. The chain uses TRBV12-5 and TRBJ2-5, with TRBD2 matching 10 bases. The better agreement between TRBJ2-7 and the DNA end casts doubt on the J call. There are 15 residues in the CDR3. In germline, CDR1 is LGHNT, CDR2 FRNRAP. CDR3 region: CASGLWTSGSYEQYF. CDR3 coding DNA: TGTGCTAGTGGTTTGTGGACTAGCGGATCCTACGAGCAGTACTTC.

There are a few counts of this clonotype. The chain carries TRBV7-3 and TRBJ1-5, with TRBD1 matching 8 bases. CDR3 size: 17 residues. Germline CDR1 reads SGHTA; CDR2 reads FQGTGA. Losses at the gene ends were 0 bases for V and 7 bases for J; bases not matched to a gene: 11. The CDR3 loop is CASSLTLTDRDEQPQHF. Written as DNA, the CDR3 is TGTGCCAGCAGCTTAACGTTAACGGACAGGGATGAACAGCCCCAGCATTTT.

This clonotype came up once. This chain joins TRBV24-1 and TRBJ2-5; 8 nucleotides agree with TRBD1. V shed 4 bases, J shed 10 bases, and the junction held 13 bases outside the gene matches. The length of the CDR3 is 15 residues. Germline CDR1 reads KGHDR; CDR2 reads SFDVKD. In nucleotides, the CDR3 is TGTGCCACCAGTGACCAAGACAGGGGCCCAGAGGTCCAGTACTTC. Encoded protein: CATSDQDRGPEVQYF.

The gene calls are TRBV10-3 and TRBJ2-1; unclear D gene. Germline V CDR1 and CDR2: ENHRY, SYGVKD. This CDR3 contains 12 residues. Trimming took 2 bases from V and 6 from J, leaving 5 bases between them. CDR3 sequence (DNA): TGTGCCATCAGTGAGGTCCCCAATGAGCAGTTCTTC. It translates to CAISEVPNEQFF.

A remark on this clonotype: One end of the junction is discordant with germline, which a read error may explain. V and J are TRBV6-1 and TRBJ2-2, with D possibly matching TRBD1 (6 bases). Germline loops: CDR1 MNHNS, CDR2 SASEGT. There are 17 residues in the CDR3. This CDR3 is CASSRDIVYANTGKLFF. The CDR3 region has the DNA TGTGCCAGCAGCCGGGACATTGTATACGCGAACACCGGGAAGCTGTTTTTT.

The chain links TRBV7-2 to TRBJ2-2; TRBD1 or TRBD2 may be the D gene (6 bases each). The CDR3 consists of 15 residues. Germline values: CDR1 SGHTA, CDR2 FQGNSA. Between the trimmed V and J ends, which lost 1 base and 7 bases, there was a span of 13 bases. CDR3 nucleotides: TGTGCCAGCAGCTTAGTAGGGGGGTCCGGCGGGGAGCTGTTTTTT. It specifies CASSLVGGSGGELFF.

The table lists this clonotype with a few counts. The chain links TRBV5-5 to TRBJ2-1; D might be TRBD1 or TRBD2, each matching 6 bases. The CDR3 is 15 residues long. The germline V gene encodes CDR1 SGHKS and CDR2 YYEKEE (reference sequence). Between the trimmed V and J ends, which lost 0 bases and 6 bases, there was a span of 13 bases. In nucleotides, the CDR3 is TGTGCCAGCAGCTTGGATTGGGGGGCAGGCAATGAGCAGTTCTTC. This encodes CASSLDWGAGNEQFF.

This clonotype was counted at least ten times. The chain employs TRBV29-1 and TRBJ1-2; 8 bases are a match to TRBD1. With V trimmed by 4 bases and J by 4 bases, 8 bases remained unmatched. Germline V gene data show CDR1 as SQVTM and CDR2 as ANQGSEA. This CDR3 spans 14 amino acids. Here the CDR3 DNA reads TGCAGCGTTGGGACAGGGCTGCTTAGCTATGGCTACACCTTC. Translating gives CSVGTGLLSYGYTF.

The chain has TRBV28 and TRBJ2-2; D call uncertain. The germline gives CDR1 MDHEN, CDR2 SYDVKM. This CDR3 spans 14 amino acids. Trimming took 4 bases from V and 5 from J, leaving 11 bases between them. The CDR3 region has the DNA TGTGCCAGCAGTTCCATCAGTGATACCGGGGAGCTGTTTTTT. Residues: CASSSISDTGELFF.

V and J are TRBV4-3 and TRBJ2-1, with TRBD1 matching 7 bases. This CDR3 has 15 residues. J was trimmed by 3 bases and V by 4 bases; bases with no gene match: 6. CDR1 and CDR2 (germline): LGHNA, YSLEER. This CDR3 reads CASSLGTVNYNEQFF. CDR3 nucleotide sequence: TGCGCCAGCAGCCTCGGGACAGTGAACTACAATGAGCAGTTCTTC.

At least ten counts were recorded for this clonotype. This chain joins TRBV19 and TRBJ2-4, with D tentatively TRBD1 (7 bases). The CDR3 runs 16 residues. The V end was cut by 7 bases, the J end by 2 bases, with 18 bases between. Germline V gene data show CDR1 as LNHDA and CDR2 as SQIVND (reference sequence). The CDR3 region is CASTPPGGPTKNIQYF. The CDR3 DNA follows: TGTGCCAGTACCCCGCCAGGGGGGCCGACCAAAAACATTCAGTACTTC. Variable domain in full (rest from reference TRBV19 and TRBJ2-4): DGGITQSPKYLFRKEGQNVTLSCEQNLNHDAMYWYRQDPGQGLRLIYYSQIVNDFQKGDIAEGYSVSREKKESFPLTVTSAQKNPTAFYLCASTPPGGPTKNIQYFGAGTRLSVL.

Ten or more counts support this clonotype. The chain carries TRBV10-3 and TRBJ2-3; D call uncertain. Germline CDR1 ENHRY, CDR2 SYGVKD. The CDR3 extends over 14 amino acids. V dropped 0 bases and J dropped 4 bases, with 8 bases sitting between them. CDR3 protein: CAISESGVSDTQYF. CDR3 DNA sequence: TGTGCCATCAGTGAGTCAGGCGTGTCAGATACGCAGTATTTT.